Below, one T cell receptor beta chain is given with its context. The data are from a study of blood T cell repertoires in COVID-19. Profiling relied on immunoSEQ multiplex PCR, and the TCRdb table lists in-frame clones only, not all of them. The data contain around 80,000 clones, about 90% of them singletons. CDR1 and CDR2 from the germline V gene are SGHNT and YYREEE (reference sequence). This CDR3 is built from 12 residues. V was trimmed by 3 bases and J by 11 bases, leaving 14 bases between them. V usage is TRBV5-4 and J usage is TRBJ1-1; D is possibly TRBD1 (5 bases). The clonotype comes from a woman of 80 years or more with acute or convalescent COVID-19. Specimen: peripheral blood. CDR3 protein: CASSSSWGEAFF. The CDR3 DNA reads TGTGCCAGCAGCTCTAGTTGGGGGGAGGCTTTCTTT.